The entry below describes one TCR beta chain. The data are from a study of blood T cell repertoires in COVID-19. About the research overall: Spain, Italy and the United States supplied samples that represented acute and convalescent COVID-19. The cDNA or gDNA used as material had been derived from T cells, B-cell-depleted T cells, or PBMCs.

Source study methods: The assay estimated nucleated cells by amplifying reference gene primers. Sequenced by immunoSEQ multiplex PCR; TCRdb stores in-frame clones only, minus some. V and J calls and clone size are given by that table; D and trimming were obtained from the DNA. Here the sample spans over 200,000 clones, 84% being singletons. CDR3 length: 14 residues. CDR1 is SEHNR and CDR2 is FQNEAQ in the germline V gene (reference sequence). V lost 7 bases, J lost 4 bases, and 7 bases stayed unmatched. The chain joins TRBV7-9 to TRBJ1-1, with 9 bases identical to TRBD1. This clonotype originated in a man aged 40-49 years who had recovered from COVID-19. Sequenced sample: peripheral blood. The chain's CDR3 is CASIPDRGGTEAFF. The CDR3 DNA reads as TGTGCCAGCATCCCGGACAGGGGTGGCACTGAAGCTTTCTTT.